This TCR beta chain was documented in a study of beta chain features in type 1 diabetes. The germline gives CDR1 SQVTM, CDR2 ANQGSEA. The CDR3 spans 16 residues. V lost 0 bases and J 1 base, leaving 13 bases between the germline ends. This clone has just a few counts. All of the isolated RNA was reverse transcribed, so expressed TCRB transcripts were sequenced. The method was immunoSEQ multiplex PCR; TCRdb's version includes in-frame clones alone and lacks a portion of them. Here the sample spans under 450,000 clones, approximately 15% being singletons. The chain links TRBV29-1 to TRBJ2-1; D perhaps matches TRBD2 (6 bases). This clonotype was sampled from a man younger than 40 in good health. Material: naive CD4+ T cells from blood. The CDR3 bases are TGCAGCGTTGAAGACCCCATGGCGGGGTCCTACAATGAGCAGTTCTTC. Its protein is CSVEDPMAGSYNEQFF.